This T cell receptor beta chain was retrieved from a study of OX40 agonist ivuxolimab in advanced cancers. Background on the study: The patients received ivuxolimab by intravenous route every 2 weeks at 0.01 to 10 mg/kg.

Sequencing used immunoSEQ multiplex PCR; TCRdb keeps in-frame clones, though not all of them. Of tens of thousands of clones listed, about 86% are singletons. This clone appeared a few times. As yet, its antigen is unknown. The CDR3 extends over 16 amino acids. Germline values: CDR1 MNHNY, CDR2 SVGAGI (reference sequence). V dropped 3 bases and J dropped 7; count of bases not matched to a gene: 12. Study conclusions and caveats: In CD8+ T cells, expanded clones were on average more numerous than in CD4+.

This chain uses TRBV6-6 with TRBJ1-2; TRBD1 matches 9 bases. Sample: CD4+ or CD8+ T cells sorted from blood, taken in a trial of the OX40 agonist ivuxolimab. This clonotype was sampled from an adult with an advanced solid tumor such as melanoma, head and neck, liver or kidney cancer. The CDR3 region has the DNA TGTGCCAGCAGTTATGGTTTTCGGGACAGGGAAAGTGGCTACACCTTC. It encodes CASSYGFRDRESGYTF.